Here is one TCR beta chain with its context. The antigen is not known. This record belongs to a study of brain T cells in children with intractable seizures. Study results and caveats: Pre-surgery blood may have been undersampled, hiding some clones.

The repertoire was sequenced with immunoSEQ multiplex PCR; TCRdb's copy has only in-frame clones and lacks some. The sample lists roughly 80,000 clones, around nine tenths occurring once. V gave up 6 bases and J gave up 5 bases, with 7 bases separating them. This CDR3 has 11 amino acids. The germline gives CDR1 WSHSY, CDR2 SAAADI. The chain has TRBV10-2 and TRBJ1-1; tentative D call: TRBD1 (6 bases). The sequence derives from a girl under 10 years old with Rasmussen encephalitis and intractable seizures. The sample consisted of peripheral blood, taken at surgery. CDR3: CASRQGTEAFF. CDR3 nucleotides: TGCGCCAGCAGACAGGGTACTGAAGCTTTCTTT.